The 13 T cell receptor beta chains listed next were all sequenced from one sample in a study of blood T cell repertoires in COVID-19. Using immunoSEQ multiplex PCR, the repertoire was profiled, and TCRdb retains in-frame clones only, with some absent. The sample holds under 200,000 clones; roughly 88% are singletons and the top ten take 9.8%. The sequenced sample consisted of peripheral blood. Receptors were obtained from a woman older than 75 with acute or convalescent COVID-19.

This rearrangement joins TRBV3-1 (or the pseudogene TRBV3-2) to TRBJ2-3; 10 nucleotides agree with TRBD2. In germline, CDR1 is LGHDT, CDR2 YNNKEL (reference sequence). V lost 1 base, J lost 8 bases, and 9 bases stayed unmatched. The CDR3 sequence is 16 residues long. The CDR3 bases are TGTGCCAGCAGCCAAGTAGCTAGCGGGAGAATAGGTACGCAGTATTTT. Amino acids: CASSQVASGRIGTQYF.

The genes are TRBV6-2 or TRBV6-3 and TRBJ1-2; 11 positions match TRBD1. From germline, CDR1 is MNHEY and CDR2 SVGEGT. The CDR3 covers 15 residues. J was trimmed by 3 bases and V by 2 bases; bases with no gene match: 2. CDR3 in DNA: TGTGCCAGCAGTTACCCGGGACAGGGGGACTATGGCTACACCTTC. Translated, it gives CASSYPGQGDYGYTF.

The chain recombines TRBV19 with TRBJ1-5; D is undetermined. The CDR3 consists of 19 residues. Trimming left V 5 bases short and J 0 bases short, with 23 bases between. Germline V gene data show CDR1 as LNHDA and CDR2 as SQIVND (reference sequence). The CDR3 spells CASSAHPPGTTTSNQPQHF. Here the CDR3 DNA reads TGTGCCAGTAGTGCCCACCCACCAGGAACAACCACTAGCAATCAGCCCCAGCATTTT.

The chain carries TRBV27 and TRBJ2-2; 7 positions match TRBD1. J gave up 4 bases and V 4 bases, and 3 bases lay outside the gene matches. There are 14 residues in the CDR3. CDR1 is MNHEY and CDR2 is SMNVEV in the germline V gene (reference sequence). The CDR3 sequence: CASSWDSRTGELFF. Here the CDR3 DNA reads TGTGCCAGCAGTTGGGACAGCCGCACCGGGGAGCTGTTTTTT.

The chain combines TRBV11-2 with TRBJ1-5, with TRBD1 matching over 9 bases. The CDR3 consists of 15 residues. In germline, CDR1 is SGHAT, CDR2 FQNNGV. The J segment lost 6 bases and the V segment lost 5 bases, leaving 8 bases of the junction unmatched. CDR3 DNA sequence: TGTGCCAGCAGCCCCTGGACAGGGGCCGGTCAGCCCCAGCATTTT. Amino acid sequence: CASSPWTGAGQPQHF.

The chain uses TRBV24-1 and TRBJ2-7; possible D gene TRBD1, 5 bases. Trimming shortened V by 4 bases and J by 4 bases, and 10 bases separated the two germline ends. The germline gives CDR1 KGHDR, CDR2 SFDVKD. The CDR3 is 13 residues long. CDR3 residues: CATSDARDYEQYF. DNA of the CDR3: TGTGCCACCAGTGACGCCAGGGATTACGAGCAGTACTTC.

The V and J genes are TRBV4-1 and TRBJ2-2, with a possible D match to TRBD2 (5 bases). The V gene's germline CDR1 is MGHRA and CDR2 YSYEKL. V lost 0 bases and J 7 bases, leaving 9 bases between the germline ends. The CDR3 has 14 amino acids. The CDR3 is CASSQDRRIGELFF. As DNA, the CDR3 is TGCGCCAGCAGCCAAGATCGGAGGATCGGGGAGCTGTTTTTT.

The chain couples TRBV12-3 or TRBV12-4 to TRBJ1-2, with TRBD1 matching over 8 bases. CDR3 length: 13 amino acids. The V and J ends lost 6 bases and 6 bases, in that order; junction bases with no gene match: 6. The CDR3 region has the DNA TGTGCCAGCAGACCCGAGGACAGGGATGGCTACACCTTC. Its protein product is CASRPEDRDGYTF.

V gene TRBV9 combines with J gene TRBJ1-5; no clear D gene. The CDR3 spans 13 residues. The germline gives CDR1 SGDLS, CDR2 YYNGEE. Trimming left V 3 bases short and J 0 bases short, with 4 bases between. The CDR3 is CASSANSNQPQHF. CDR3 in DNA: TGTGCCAGCAGCGCAAATAGCAATCAGCCCCAGCATTTT.

This chain connects TRBV6-2 or TRBV6-3 to TRBJ2-4; 11 bases map to TRBD2. Germline lookup yields CDR1 MNHEY and CDR2 SVGEGT. This CDR3 region has 15 residues. The ends lost 5 bases at V and 6 bases at J; junction bases unmatched: 6. For the CDR3, the DNA is TGTGCCAGCAGTACAAATAGCGGGGGGGCAAACATTCAGTACTTC. It codes for CASSTNSGGANIQYF.

The chain combines TRBV30 with TRBJ2-1, with D possibly matching TRBD2 (6 bases). The ends were cut back, 1 base at V and 4 bases at J, with 20 bases in the middle. This CDR3 comprises 17 residues. Per the germline V gene, CDR1 is GTSNPN and CDR2 is SVGIG (reference sequence). Written as DNA, the CDR3 is TGTGCCTGGAGTGGGACCCGGGAGCGAGACTTATACAATGAGCAGTTCTTC. Amino acid sequence: CAWSGTRERDLYNEQFF.

The chain combines TRBV5-1 with TRBJ2-5; 10 bases are a match to TRBD2. Germline-derived CDR1 and CDR2 are SGHRS and YFSETQ. Trimming took 4 bases from V and 12 from J; bases not matched to a gene: 12. CDR3 length equals 14 residues. The CDR3 region has the DNA TGCGCCAGCAGCCCCTCCGGGACTAGCGCCTTGGAGTACTTC. This translates into CASSPSGTSALEYF.

This chain links TRBV7-9 with TRBJ1-2; TRBD1 matches 7 bases. This CDR3 contains 15 residues. Trimming cost V 2 bases and J 5 bases; bases outside gene matches: 8. Germline CDR1 and CDR2: SEHNR and FQNEAQ (reference sequence). The CDR3 DNA is TGTGCCAGCAGCTTATCCCCAGAGGGGGCGTATGGCTACACCTTC. Amino acids: CASSLSPEGAYGYTF.